The rows below give T cell receptor beta chains drawn from one sample of a study of OX40 agonist ivuxolimab in advanced cancers. Generated by immunoSEQ multiplex PCR, the TCRdb table keeps only in-frame clones and is missing some. The repertoire holds fewer than 70,000 clones, with over 75% as singletons. The source was CD4+ or CD8+ T cells sorted from blood, collected in a trial of the OX40 agonist ivuxolimab. The origin of the receptors is an adult with an advanced solid tumor such as melanoma, head and neck, liver or kidney cancer. Both conserved end residues are part of each CDR3. D genes are given only for firm matches. For some rows the clone size is stated as once, few or many, or as a class when expanded; others skip it.

v_gene	j_gene	abundance	d_gene	CDR3aa	CDR3nt
TRBV7-9	TRBJ1-5	.	.	CASSLARGFLVQHF	TGTGCCAGCAGCTTAGCGCGAGGGTTCCTGGTCCAGCATTTT
TRBV7-8	TRBJ2-7	.	.	CASSYPDRKAYEQYF	TGTGCCAGCAGCTACCCGGACAGAAAGGCCTACGAGCAGTACTTC
TRBV4-1	TRBJ1-1	few	.	CASNQPGWNTEAFF	TGCGCCAGCAACCAGCCAGGATGGAACACTGAAGCTTTCTTT
TRBV2	TRBJ2-3	few	TRBD1	CASSQGVRTDTQYF	TGTGCCAGCAGTCAGGGGGTCCGCACAGATACGCAGTATTTT
TRBV7-2	TRBJ1-2	few	.	CASSLSGWGYTF	TGTGCCAGCAGCTTAAGTGGATGGGGCTACACCTTC
TRBV10-3	TRBJ1-2	.	.	CAISENNRVTNYGYTF	TGTGCCATCAGTGAGAACAACAGGGTTACTAACTATGGCTACACCTTC
TRBV4-2	TRBJ1-6	.	TRBD1	CASSQPTGTGNSPLHF	TGTGCCAGCAGCCAGCCCACCGGGACAGGGAATTCACCCCTCCACTTT
TRBV18	TRBJ1-2	.	.	CASSPQATNYGYTF	TGTGCCAGCTCACCACAGGCTACTAACTATGGCTACACCTTC
TRBV6-5	TRBJ1-2	.	TRBD1	CASRDTKTGGLGYTF	TGTGCCAGCAGAGACACTAAGACAGGGGGCCTTGGCTACACCTTC
TRBV18	TRBJ2-7	once	TRBD1	CASSPVDRPHYEQYF	TGTGCCAGCTCTCCAGTGGACAGGCCTCACTACGAGCAGTACTTC
TRBV10-2	TRBJ1-2	.	.	CASSEGRIRGTYGYTF	TGCGCCAGCAGTGAAGGTCGGATTCGGGGGACCTATGGCTACACCTTC
TRBV5-1	TRBJ2-1	.	.	CASSLGTLYNEQFF	TGCGCCAGCAGCTTGGGGACTCTCTACAATGAGCAGTTCTTC
TRBV7-9	TRBJ1-2	.	.	CASSSPRDGGYTF	TGTGCCAGCAGCTCTCCCCGGGACGGTGGCTACACCTTC
TRBV7-9	TRBJ1-5	.	TRBD1	CASSLGGTAGSPQHF	TGTGCCAGCAGCTTAGGAGGGACAGCAGGTTCGCCCCAGCATTTT
TRBV2	TRBJ1-1	.	.	CASSESGWNTEAFF	TGTGCCAGCAGTGAGTCAGGCTGGAACACTGAAGCTTTCTTT
TRBV25-1	TRBJ1-5	.	TRBD1	CASSDRDRGQDQPQHF	TGTGCCAGCAGTGACCGGGACAGGGGGCAGGATCAGCCCCAGCATTTT
TRBV30	TRBJ2-5	.	.	CAWEDSAGETQYF	TGTGCCTGGGAGGACTCTGCAGGAGAGACCCAGTACTTC
TRBV5-6	TRBJ2-3	once	.	CASSLHFGIYDTQYF	TGTGCCAGCAGCTTGCACTTTGGGATTTACGATACGCAGTATTTT
TRBV2	TRBJ2-5	.	.	CASSELGQGYETQYF	TGTGCCAGCAGTGAACTGGGGCAGGGATACGAGACCCAGTACTTC
TRBV7-3	TRBJ2-1	once	TRBD1	CASRRQGAGVNEQFF	TGTGCCAGCAGAAGACAGGGGGCAGGAGTCAATGAGCAGTTCTTC
TRBV4-2	TRBJ2-1	once	TRBD1	CASSQEGTANEQFF	TGTGCCAGCAGCCAAGAAGGGACAGCAAATGAGCAGTTCTTC
TRBV5-6	TRBJ2-3	.	.	CASSLAGDPDTQYF	TGTGCCAGCAGCTTGGCAGGGGATCCAGATACGCAGTATTTT
TRBV7-2	TRBJ2-5	.	TRBD1	CASSTQQGARETQYF	TGTGCCAGCAGCACACAACAGGGGGCTCGAGAGACCCAGTACTTC
TRBV6-6	TRBJ1-4	once	TRBD1	CASSSDRGSFNEKLFF	TGTGCCAGCAGTTCCGACAGGGGGTCGTTTAATGAAAAACTGTTTTTT
TRBV5-1	TRBJ2-7	.	.	CASSSRVPYEQYF	TGCGCCAGCAGCAGCAGGGTGCCCTACGAGCAGTACTTC
TRBV6-4	TRBJ2-1	.	TRBD2	CASSDPGRGDEQFF	TGTGCCAGCAGTGACCCGGGGCGGGGGGATGAGCAGTTCTTC
TRBV7-2	TRBJ2-1	.	.	CASSSAGREGQFF	TGTGCCAGCAGTTCTGCTGGCAGGGAAGGGCAGTTCTTC
TRBV20-1	TRBJ1-2	.	.	CSAPLNYGYTF	TGCAGTGCTCCCCTTAACTATGGCTACACCTTC
TRBV15	TRBJ1-2	.	.	CATSRIDTGQGYTF	TGTGCCACCAGCAGAATTGACACGGGACAAGGCTACACCTTC
TRBV30	TRBJ2-3	.	.	CAWSLTGSGPDTQYF	TGTGCCTGGAGTCTCACAGGGAGCGGCCCCGATACGCAGTATTTT
TRBV7-2	TRBJ1-6	.	.	CASSSLVRERSYNSPLHF	TGTGCCAGCAGCTCCCTGGTCCGTGAACGGTCCTATAATTCACCCCTCCACTTT
TRBV9	TRBJ2-1	few	TRBD2	CASSERLAGEYNEQFF	TGTGCCAGCAGCGAACGACTAGCGGGAGAGTACAATGAGCAGTTCTTC
TRBV14	TRBJ2-4	.	TRBD2	CASSQARGVGKNIQYF	TGTGCCAGCAGCCAAGCGCGGGGGGTCGGCAAAAACATTCAGTACTTC
TRBV6-1	TRBJ1-3	.	.	CASSDHTGWGNTIYF	TGTGCCAGCAGTGACCACACAGGGTGGGGAAACACCATATATTTT
TRBV7-9	TRBJ2-2	.	TRBD2	CASSLLAGVGTGELFF	TGTGCCAGCAGCTTACTAGCGGGAGTTGGAACCGGGGAGCTGTTTTTT
TRBV9	TRBJ2-2	.	.	CASSVSDRILDTGELFF	TGTGCCAGCAGCGTCTCGGACCGTATTTTAGACACCGGGGAGCTGTTTTTT
TRBV7-2	TRBJ2-7	few	TRBD1	CASSYRDRGREQYF	TGTGCCAGCAGCTACCGGGACAGGGGGCGAGAGCAGTACTTC
TRBV10-3	TRBJ2-1	.	TRBD2	CAISENPGLAGSNEQFF	TGTGCCATCAGTGAAAATCCGGGACTAGCGGGTAGTAATGAGCAGTTCTTC